The TCR beta chain under discussion was sequenced for a study of cytomegalovirus exposure and HLA in healthy donors. The PCR employed 60 Vbeta primers together with 13 Jbeta primers. Sequenced by immunoSEQ multiplex PCR; TCRdb stores in-frame clones only, minus some. The sample includes 100,000 to 150,000 clones, about 86% seen only once; the top ten take around 2.2%. V lost 0 bases and J 6 bases, leaving 15 bases between the germline ends. The CDR3 contains 15 residues. Germline-derived CDR1 and CDR2 are LNHNV and YYDKDF (reference sequence). The sequence was obtained from a woman between 35 and 50 years old in good health and CMV-seronegative. The V and J genes are TRBV15 and TRBJ2-7; D may be TRBD2 (6 bases). The sample taken for sequencing was PBMCs. The CDR3 nucleotides are TGTGCCACCAGCAGAGACGGGGGACGCCTCGCCGAGCAGTACTTC. Residues: CATSRDGGRLAEQYF.